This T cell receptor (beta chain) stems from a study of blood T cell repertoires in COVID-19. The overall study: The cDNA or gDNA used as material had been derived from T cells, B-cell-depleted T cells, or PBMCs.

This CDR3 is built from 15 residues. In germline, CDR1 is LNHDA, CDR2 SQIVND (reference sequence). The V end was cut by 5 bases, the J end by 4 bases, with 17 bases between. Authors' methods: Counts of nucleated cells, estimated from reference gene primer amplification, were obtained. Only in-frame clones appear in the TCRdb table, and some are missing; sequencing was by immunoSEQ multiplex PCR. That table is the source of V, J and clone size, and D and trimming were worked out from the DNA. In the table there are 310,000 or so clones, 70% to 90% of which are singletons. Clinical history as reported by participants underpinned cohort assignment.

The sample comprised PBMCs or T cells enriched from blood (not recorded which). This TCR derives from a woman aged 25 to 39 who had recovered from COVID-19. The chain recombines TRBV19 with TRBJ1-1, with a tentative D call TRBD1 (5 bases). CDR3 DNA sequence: TGTGCCAGTAGTCTCCCCGGTGGGGGGAGCACTGAAGCTTTCTTT. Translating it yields CASSLPGGGSTEAFF.